This TCR beta chain was sequenced during a study of T cells in tuberculosis. Sequencing was performed with immunoSEQ multiplex PCR; in TCRdb, only in-frame clones are kept and a portion is missing. The table shows under 35,000 clones, with roughly 95% occurring only once. The source of this sequence is a donor between 10 and 29 years old with latent tuberculosis or without tuberculosis infection. Specimen: PBMCs.

This chain's CDR3 is CASRLAGSTDTQYF. CDR3 coding DNA: TGTGCCAGCAGACTAGCGGGGAGCACAGATACGCAGTATTTT. The rearrangement joins TRBV27 to TRBJ2-3; 10 positions match TRBD2. This CDR3 contains 14 residues. Per germline, CDR1 MNHEY and CDR2 SMNVEV (reference sequence). J gave up 0 bases and V 6 bases, and 0 bases lay outside the gene matches.